These 15 T cell receptor beta chains were sequenced from one sample in a study of OX40 agonist ivuxolimab in advanced cancers. Receptor amplification or capture employed the immunoSEQ multiplex PCR assay. TCRdb stores this immuneACCESS table with in-frame sequences only. Part of the clones is absent; in the studies checked, under half of the shortfall reflects unresolved V genes, and no reason is known for the rest. The sample profile shows tens of thousands of clones; 90% to 95% of them were found once. The ten largest clones add up to about 25% of the sample. The sequenced sample was CD4+ or CD8+ T cells sorted from blood, obtained in a trial of the OX40 agonist ivuxolimab. The receptors come from an adult with an advanced solid tumor such as melanoma, head and neck, liver or kidney cancer.

This sequence joins TRBV6-6 and TRBJ2-3, with D possibly being TRBD2 (6 bases). The germline CDR1 and CDR2 sequences are MNHNY and SVGAGI (reference sequence). Trimming pared 6 bases from V and 0 bases from J, leaving 10 bases between. The CDR3 has 14 amino acids. The chain's CDR3 is CASSLGGSTDTQYF. The CDR3 DNA sequence: TGTGCCAGCAGCCTGGGGGGTAGCACAGATACGCAGTATTTT.

This chain connects TRBV29-1 to TRBJ2-7, with 8 positions matching TRBD2. The CDR3 consists of 18 residues. After removal of 4 bases from V and 2 bases from J, the junction contained 19 bases not matched to a gene. CDR1 and CDR2 from the germline V gene are SQVTM and ANQGSEA. CDR3 nucleotide sequence: TGCAGCGTTGGGGGGTGGAGCGGGGGACCCGAACAACCCTACGAGCAGTACTTC. As protein: CSVGGWSGGPEQPYEQYF.

V is TRBV7-9 and J is TRBJ2-5; 8 positions match TRBD1. Germline V gene data show CDR1 as SEHNR and CDR2 as FQNEAQ (reference sequence). Losses at the gene ends were 5 bases for V and 2 bases for J; bases not matched to a gene: 10. CDR3 length equals 16 residues. CDR3 in DNA: TGTGCCAGCAGCCCGGGGACAGGCGAACTGCAAGAGACCCAGTACTTC. Encoded protein: CASSPGTGELQETQYF.

This clone occurred once. This chain links TRBV11-2 with TRBJ1-1; a weak D match, TRBD1 (6 bases). The germline V gene encodes CDR1 SGHAT and CDR2 FQNNGV. This CDR3 has 17 residues. Trimming pared 1 base from V and 5 bases from J, leaving 20 bases between. The CDR3 bases are TGTGCCAGCAGCTTAGCGGGCGGTGGGGGGGCGCGGACTGAAGCTTTCTTT. Its protein is CASSLAGGGGARTEAFF.

The chain carries TRBV4-1 and TRBJ1-2; TRBD1 is a possible D gene (5 bases). Germline CDR1 reads MGHRA; CDR2 reads YSYEKL. V lost 1 base to trimming and J lost 5 bases, with 8 bases between them. The CDR3 has 13 amino acids. The CDR3 sequence: CASSQGGEYGYTF. CDR3 DNA: TGCGCCAGCAGCCAAGGAGGGGAGTATGGCTACACCTTC.

This clone was observed once. The chain joins TRBV5-1 to TRBJ2-7; TRBD1 agrees at 7 bases. J was trimmed by 10 bases and V by 4 bases; bases with no gene match: 14. The germline V gene has CDR1 SGHRS and CDR2 YFSETQ. There are 14 residues in the CDR3. The CDR3 region has the DNA TGCGCCAGCAGCCCGGGGACAGTTTTACAAGAACAGTACTTC. Translated: CASSPGTVLQEQYF.

The chain carries TRBV14 and TRBJ2-7; perhaps TRBD1 as D (7 bases). The CDR3 totals 15 residues. The germline V gene encodes CDR1 SGHDN and CDR2 FVKESK. Trimming took off 1 base at V and 3 bases at J, with 13 bases between the two ends. This CDR3 is CASSQAQGTYYEQYF. The DNA for the CDR3 is TGTGCCAGCAGCCAAGCACAGGGGACTTACTACGAGCAGTACTTC. The complete variable domain, with remaining parts taken from reference TRBV14 and TRBJ2-7, reads EAGVTQFPSHSVIEKGQTVTLRCDPISGHDNLYWYRRVMGKEIKFLLHFVKESKQDESGMPNNRFLAERTGGTYSTLKVQPAELEDSGVYFCASSQAQGTYYEQYFGPGTRLTVT.

The rearrangement uses TRBV6-5 and TRBJ2-5; D may correspond to TRBD1 or TRBD2 (5 bases each). Germline V CDR1 and CDR2: MNHEY, SVGAGI. V was pared by 5 bases and J by 5 bases, with 12 bases between. The CDR3 loop spans 13 amino acids. The CDR3: CASSTGAWETQYF. CDR3 sequence (DNA): TGTGCCAGCAGTACCGGGGCCTGGGAGACCCAGTACTTC.

V and J are TRBV12-5 and TRBJ2-2; D uncertain. The CDR3 runs to 13 residues. Trimming shortened V by 0 bases and J by 2 bases, and 1 base separated the two germline ends. CDR1 LGHNT and CDR2 FRNRAP come from the germline V gene. The CDR3 region has the DNA TGTGCTAGTGGTTTGGTCAACACCGGGGAGCTGTTTTTT. Amino acid sequence: CASGLVNTGELFF.

The CDR3 sequence is CASTLGTEAFF. The CDR3 DNA follows: TGTGCCAGTACCTTAGGCACTGAAGCTTTCTTT. The V and J genes are TRBV2 and TRBJ1-1, with no clear D. V was trimmed by 9 bases and J by 4 bases, leaving 9 bases between them. This CDR3 comprises 11 residues. Germline assignment: CDR1 SNHLY and CDR2 FYNNEI.

The chain joins TRBV2 to TRBJ2-2; tentatively, D is TRBD1 or TRBD2 (5 bases each). CDR1 is SNHLY and CDR2 is FYNNEI in the germline V gene. The CDR3 totals 15 residues. V was clipped by 10 bases and J by 5 bases, with 20 bases between them. As DNA, the CDR3 is TGTGCCACTCAGACAGCCCACCGGGATACCGGGGAGCTGTTTTTT. It is translated as CATQTAHRDTGELFF.

The chain recombines TRBV28 with TRBJ2-7; possibly TRBD1 or TRBD2 for D (7 bases each). Deletions cut 4 bases from V and 7 bases from J, with 17 bases between. Germline assignment: CDR1 MDHEN and CDR2 SYDVKM. CDR3 length: 14 residues. CDR3 sequence: CASSSSGGDEEQYF. The CDR3 region has the DNA TGTGCCAGCAGTTCCTCAGGGGGGGACGAAGAGCAGTACTTC.

This chain links TRBV10-2 with TRBJ2-1; either TRBD1 or TRBD2 may supply D (5 bases each). Trimming stripped 5 bases from V and 9 bases from J, with 11 bases between. The germline CDR1 and CDR2 sequences are WSHSY and SAAADI. This CDR3 contains 12 residues. CDR3 in amino acids: CASSYSGGEQFF. DNA for the CDR3: TGCGCCAGCAGTTATTCTGGGGGTGAGCAGTTCTTC.

The chain couples TRBV14 to TRBJ1-2, with D maybe TRBD1 (5 bases). Between the trimmed V and J ends, which lost 2 bases and 7 bases, there was a span of 14 bases. The CDR3 has 14 amino acids. CDR1 and CDR2 from the germline V gene are SGHDN and FVKESK. CDR3 bases: TGTGCCAGCAGCCAACAGGGTTCCATCGCTGGCTACACCTTC. Translation: CASSQQGSIAGYTF.

This clone has only a few counts. The genes are TRBV19 and TRBJ1-6, with 10 positions matching TRBD1. The trim removed 6 bases at V and 9 bases at J, leaving 5 bases unmatched. CDR3 size: 14 residues. Germline V gene sequence: CDR1 LNHDA, CDR2 SQIVND (reference sequence). As DNA, the CDR3 is TGTGCCAGTAGCGAGGGACAGGGGTTTTCACCCCTCCACTTT. This sequence encodes CASSEGQGFSPLHF. The full variable domain, completed using reference TRBV19 and TRBJ1-6, is DGGITQSPKYLFRKEGQNVTLSCEQNLNHDAMYWYRQDPGQGLRLIYYSQIVNDFQKGDIAEGYSVSREKKESFPLTVTSAQKNPTAFYLCASSEGQGFSPLHFGNGTRLTVT.